What follows are 4 T cell receptor beta chains derived from one specimen sequenced in a study of PD-1 blockade in classical Hodgkin lymphoma. Each patient relapsed following autologous stem cell transplantation, and prior brentuximab vedotin exposure differed. The protocol was immunoSEQ multiplex PCR, while the TCRdb copy is restricted to in-frame clones and leaves out a portion. The table records around 150,000 clones, 78% of them present only once. The source was peripheral blood mononuclear cells (PBMCs), collected before the second cycle of nivolumab. The receptors were gathered from a human donor with classical Hodgkin lymphoma.

A single count supports this clone. This chain uses TRBV10-3 with TRBJ1-5; 7 nucleotides agree with TRBD1. The CDR3 is 15 amino acids. Trimming cost V 5 bases and J 3 bases; bases outside gene matches: 7. The germline gives CDR1 ENHRY, CDR2 SYGVKD. CDR3 loop: CAISFSGQYNQPQHF. The CDR3 bases are TGTGCCATCAGTTTTTCGGGACAGTACAATCAGCCCCAGCATTTT.

This sequence joins TRBV6-5 and TRBJ1-5, with 9 bases identical to TRBD1. Germline trimming cut 4 bases from V and 9 bases from J; bases unmatched to any gene: 7. Germline lookup yields CDR1 MNHEY and CDR2 SVGAGI. The CDR3 loop spans 14 amino acids. In nucleotides, the CDR3 is TGTGCCAGCAGTTCACCGGACAGGGGAAGGCCCCAGCATTTT. The encoded protein is CASSSPDRGRPQHF.

J is TRBJ2-3 and V is TRBV7-2; 7 bases align to TRBD1. Germline V CDR1 and CDR2: SGHTA, FQGNSA. The CDR3 sequence is 14 residues long. After removal of 3 bases from V and 6 bases from J, the junction contained 6 bases not matched to a gene. For the CDR3, the DNA is TGTGCCAGCAGCTTCCCGACAGGGTTGGATACGCAGTATTTT. It is translated as CASSFPTGLDTQYF.

The chain joins TRBV11-2 to TRBJ1-1; 7 bases match TRBD1. Germline V lookup: CDR1 SGHAT, CDR2 FQNNGV. The CDR3 contains 15 residues. V was pared by 5 bases and J by 0 bases, with 6 bases of the junction left unmatched. The CDR3 DNA is TGTGCCAGCAGCACAGAACAGGGGCTGAACACTGAAGCTTTCTTT. Protein: CASSTEQGLNTEAFF.